These 11 T cell receptor beta chains were sequenced from one sample in a study of T cells in Graves' hyperthyroidism and ophthalmopathy (dated by TCRdb to about 2019). Library preparation used multiplex PCR. The sequencer was an Illumina HiSeq 2000. The TCR beta CDR3 regions were amplified from the RNA transcripts. For the first round of RT-PCR on the TCR CDR3, the HTBI primer set was used together with the Qiagen OneStep RT-PCR kit. TCRdb's own reprocessing of the public reads used fastp at Q25 and MiXCR and kept productive beta chains. Identical CDR3 protein sequences are pooled into one entry, listed with their most common genes and DNA. The sample table lists hundreds of thousands of distinct CDR3 sequences, less than 25% of them with a count of one. 34% of the sample belongs to the ten largest clones. Sequencing was performed on blood. The source is a man younger than 45 with Graves' ophthalmopathy.

This clonotype was seen a few times. V gene TRBV6-5 combines with J gene TRBJ2-7; unclear D gene. From germline, CDR1 is MNHEY and CDR2 SVGAGI. V was shortened by 0 bases and J by 2 bases, with 11 bases between the two germline ends. This CDR3 comprises 15 residues. As DNA, the CDR3 is TGTGCCAGCAGTTACTCGAACGTCCCTACCTACGAGCAGTACTTC. It specifies CASSYSNVPTYEQYF.

Comment on this clonotype: Possible read error: a much larger clone is one base away. The V and J genes are TRBV7-2 and TRBJ2-3, with TRBD2 matching 9 bases. The CDR3 contains 16 residues. Germline loops: CDR1 SGHTA, CDR2 FQGNSA. The CDR3 protein is CASSLEPLAGTGTQYF. Here the CDR3 DNA reads TGTGCCAGCAGCTTAGAGCCACTAGCGGGCACAGGTACGCAGTATTTT.

At least ten counts were recorded for this clonotype. The genes are TRBV20-1 and TRBJ1-1, with TRBD1 as a possible D gene (6 bases). CDR1 and CDR2 from the germline V gene are DFQATT and SNEGSKA (reference sequence). The V and J ends lost 0 bases and 3 bases respectively, with 11 bases between them. The CDR3 consists of 14 residues. The CDR3 bases are TGCAGTGCTAGAGAACAGGGAAGTTACACTGAAGCTTTCTTT. Translation gives CSAREQGSYTEAFF.

At least ten counts were recorded for this clonotype. CDR3 in DNA: TGTGCCAGCAGTCCCGGGACAGGGAGCAATCAGCCCCAGCATTTT. Translation gives CASSPGTGSNQPQHF. V gene TRBV27 combines with J gene TRBJ1-5; 9 bases match TRBD1. This CDR3 is 15 amino acids long. The germline V gene encodes CDR1 MNHEY and CDR2 SMNVEV (reference sequence). Trimming took 5 bases from V and 1 from J; bases not matched to a gene: 3.

V and J are TRBV10-3 and TRBJ2-7; 7 bases map to TRBD2. The CDR3 loop spans 15 amino acids. With 1 base clipped from V and 5 bases from J, the junction kept 8 bases outside the gene matches. Looked up from germline, CDR1 is ENHRY and CDR2 is SYGVKD. CDR3 DNA: TGTGCCATCAGTGAGTTGGGGGAGGGCCGGGACGAGCAGTACTTC. Encoded protein: CAISELGEGRDEQYF.

This clonotype was detected only a few times. V gene TRBV20-1 combines with J gene TRBJ2-5; 10 nucleotides align to TRBD1. The CDR3 length is 14 residues. The germline CDR1 and CDR2 sequences are DFQATT and SNEGSKA (reference sequence). Unmatched junction bases numbered 8, after V lost 5 bases and J lost 5 bases. CDR3 sequence reads: CSAGDRGLRETQYF. The CDR3 bases are TGCAGTGCTGGCGACAGGGGGCTGAGGGAGACCCAGTACTTC.

The genes are TRBV9 and TRBJ2-3; 8 bases align to TRBD1. This CDR3 has 17 residues. V was pared by 3 bases and J by 6 bases, with 15 bases of the junction left unmatched. The V gene's germline CDR1 is SGDLS and CDR2 YYNGEE. The CDR3 DNA follows: TGTGCCAGCAGCGACCGCTTGACAGGGGAGGCCCAGGATACGCAGTATTTT. Translation: CASSDRLTGEAQDTQYF.

This clonotype was seen more than once but under ten times. V usage is TRBV7-2 and J usage is TRBJ2-3; D possibly corresponds to TRBD1 (7 bases). The CDR3 loop spans 18 amino acids. Trimming removed 3 bases at V and 4 bases at J, with 23 bases between. Germline loops: CDR1 SGHTA, CDR2 FQGNSA. CDR3 residues: CASSLVGVDREVPDTQYF. The CDR3 nucleotides are TGTGCCAGCAGCTTGGTCGGGGTAGACAGGGAGGTTCCAGATACGCAGTATTTT.

This chain uses TRBV12-3 or TRBV12-4 with TRBJ2-1; possible D gene TRBD2, 5 bases. Trimming removed 6 bases from V and 8 bases from J, with 17 bases in between. The CDR3 has 14 amino acids. The CDR3 DNA reads TGTGCCAGCAGACTTAGCGTAGGGTTCGATGAGCAGTTCTTC. Protein: CASRLSVGFDEQFF.

This clonotype was detected only a few times. The V and J genes are TRBV19 and TRBJ1-5, with D maybe TRBD1 (5 bases). Trimming left V 5 bases short and J 0 bases short, with 23 bases between. Germline-derived CDR1 and CDR2 are LNHDA and SQIVND (reference sequence). There are 19 residues in the CDR3. This chain's CDR3 is CASSATGRRRMYSNQPQHF. CDR3 in DNA: TGTGCCAGTAGTGCCACGGGACGGCGGAGGATGTATAGCAATCAGCCCCAGCATTTT.

The chain has TRBV11-2 and TRBJ2-3; possible D gene TRBD2, 6 bases. Deletions cut 0 bases from V and 0 bases from J, with 10 bases between. The germline V gene has CDR1 SGHAT and CDR2 FQNNGV. This CDR3 has 16 residues. CDR3: CASSLEGSGSTDTQYF. The CDR3 DNA reads as TGTGCCAGCAGCTTAGAGGGTAGCGGAAGCACAGATACGCAGTATTTT.